These 30 T cell receptor beta chains originate from one sample sequenced in a study of shared clonotypes between healthy human individuals. Assay: immunoSEQ multiplex PCR; the TCRdb copy retains only in-frame clones and omits some. The table records 2 million to 2.5 million clones, 85% to 95% of them present only once. The sample was naive CD4+ T cells from PBMCs. Stated subset: CD45RA+ positively selected. These receptor sequences come from a man aged 18 to 30 in good health. Some clones in this sample may be carry-over from other donors' samples.

The V gene is TRBV10-3, the J gene TRBJ2-1; 8 bases are shared with TRBD2. V lost 11 bases to trimming and J lost 9 bases; unmatched junction nucleotides: 9. Germline CDR1 is ENHRY and CDR2 is SYGVKD. The CDR3 consists of 12 residues. Written as DNA, the CDR3 is TGTGCCTCTGAGGCGGGAGGTACTGAGCAGTTCTTC. Amino acid sequence: CASEAGGTEQFF.

The rearrangement joins TRBV7-3 to TRBJ2-2; D gene unclear. V was cut by 1 base and J by 5 bases, with 14 bases left in between. Germline CDR1 SGHTA, CDR2 FQGTGA. CDR3 length: 16 residues. The CDR3 coding sequence is TGTGCCAGCAGCTTAAATAGTTTCGTAAGGACCGGGGAGCTGTTTTTT. Its translation is CASSLNSFVRTGELFF.

J is TRBJ2-1 and V is TRBV5-1; maybe TRBD2 (6 bases). Trimming stripped 0 bases from V and 7 bases from J, with 17 bases between. Germline values: CDR1 SGHRS, CDR2 YFSETQ. The CDR3 is 16 amino acids. The CDR3 DNA is TGCGCCAGCAGCTTGGCTTCCGGCGGGATAGTTAATGAGCAGTTCTTC. Translation gives CASSLASGGIVNEQFF.

This rearrangement joins TRBV10-3 to TRBJ1-6, with unresolved D. The CDR3 length is 12 residues. V was cut by 4 bases and J by 14 bases, with 12 bases left in between. The germline V gene has CDR1 ENHRY and CDR2 SYGVKD. This CDR3 is CAISGPSITLHF. The CDR3 coding sequence is TGTGCCATCAGTGGTCCGAGCATCACCCTCCACTTT.

The chain has TRBV9 and TRBJ2-7, with TRBD1 identical over 12 bases. V lost 2 bases and J lost 3; bases outside the gene matches: 3. This CDR3 has 15 residues. Germline V CDR1 and CDR2: SGDLS, YYNGEE. Written as DNA, the CDR3 is TGTGCCAGCAGCGTGGGACAGGGGGCAGTCTACGAGCAGTACTTC. Translating gives CASSVGQGAVYEQYF.

The chain has TRBV7-2 and TRBJ2-7; TRBD2 agrees at 8 bases. With 4 bases clipped from V and 0 bases from J, the junction kept 5 bases outside the gene matches. Germline V gene sequence: CDR1 SGHTA, CDR2 FQGNSA. The CDR3 runs 15 residues. The CDR3 here is CASSSGGALSYEQYF. CDR3 sequence (DNA): TGTGCCAGCAGCTCCGGGGGGGCGCTCTCCTACGAGCAGTACTTC.

In the case of this clone: It is unclear where the CDR3 begins or ends on the DNA, so no DNA is shown, and the CDR3 is as TCRdb lists it. This chain uses TRBV18 with TRBJ2-7; no DNA check was done on the table's D call, TRBD1. Ends included, the CDR3 has 15 residues. Germline CDR1 reads KGHSH; CDR2 reads LQKENI. CDR3 sequence reads: CASSPTVAGEHEQYF.

The chain combines TRBV6-5 with TRBJ2-2; D possibly corresponds to TRBD2 (7 bases). Germline V lookup: CDR1 MNHEY, CDR2 SVGAGI. Trimming took off 8 bases at V and 3 bases at J, with 16 bases between the two ends. The CDR3 consists of 15 residues. The CDR3 protein is CASRRGLADTGELFF. Written as DNA, the CDR3 is TGTGCCAGCCGACGGGGGCTAGCGGACACCGGGGAGCTGTTTTTT.

The CDR3 DNA reads TGTGCCATCAGTGATTCAGGGTCCAACAATGAGCAGTTCTTC. Protein sequence: CAISDSGSNNEQFF. V and J are TRBV10-3 and TRBJ2-1; weak D call: TRBD1 (5 bases). CDR1 and CDR2 from the germline V gene are ENHRY and SYGVKD. Trimming pared 3 bases from V and 5 bases from J, leaving 11 bases between. The CDR3 runs to 14 residues.

This clone has only one observation. The same CDR3 can be traced to other DNA sequences in this sample. The chain couples TRBV5-1 to TRBJ2-7, with 8 nucleotides matching TRBD1. CDR3 length: 13 residues. Germline CDR1 and CDR2: SGHRS and YFSETQ. Trimming cost V 2 bases and J 4 bases; bases outside gene matches: 2. The CDR3 DNA reads as TGCGCCAGCAGCTTACAGGGGGATTACGAGCAGTACTTC. Translation gives CASSLQGDYEQYF.

This chain connects TRBV2 to TRBJ2-1; D may be TRBD1 or TRBD2 (5 bases each). Germline loops: CDR1 SNHLY, CDR2 FYNNEI. The length of the CDR3 is 13 residues. V was clipped by 4 bases and J by 5 bases, with 9 bases between them. The CDR3 coding sequence is TGTGCCAGCAGTGCGGGACGGAACAATGAGCAGTTCTTC. Protein product: CASSAGRNNEQFF.

This clone was picked up a small number of times. The V gene is TRBV7-9, the J gene TRBJ1-1; D may be TRBD1 (6 bases). The germline V gene encodes CDR1 SEHNR and CDR2 FQNEAQ (reference sequence). CDR3 length equals 15 residues. V gave up 1 base and J gave up 0 bases, with 9 bases separating them. The CDR3 sequence: CASSLGWTVNTEAFF. CDR3 nucleotide sequence: TGTGCCAGCAGCTTAGGCTGGACAGTGAACACTGAAGCTTTCTTT.

CDR3 region: CASSLAGVTAGELFF. The CDR3 DNA follows: TGTGCCAGCAGCCTGGCGGGGGTTACAGCCGGGGAGCTGTTTTTT. This chain connects TRBV2 to TRBJ2-2, with TRBD2 matching over 7 bases. V shed 6 bases, J shed 6 bases, and the junction held 10 bases outside the gene matches. The germline V gene has CDR1 SNHLY and CDR2 FYNNEI. This CDR3 spans 15 amino acids.

This clone was observed a few times. V is TRBV5-1 and J is TRBJ1-4; tentative D call: TRBD1 (6 bases). V was shortened by 2 bases and J by 8 bases, with 13 bases between the two germline ends. Germline CDR1 is SGHRS and CDR2 is YFSETQ. This CDR3 region has 14 residues. The CDR3 is CASSLRTEGEKLFF. DNA for the CDR3: TGCGCCAGCAGCTTAAGGACAGAGGGCGAAAAACTGTTTTTT.

This clone was seen only a few times. The V call is TRBV5-4, the J call TRBJ1-5; D gene unclear. V was shortened by 5 bases and J by 4 bases, with 13 bases between the two germline ends. The CDR3 has 14 amino acids. The germline V gene has CDR1 SGHNT and CDR2 YYREEE (reference sequence). The CDR3 DNA sequence: TGTGCCAGCAGTAGCTTGGGCAAGAATCAGCCCCAGCATTTT. Translating gives CASSSLGKNQPQHF.

V gene TRBV29-1 combines with J gene TRBJ1-3; possible D gene TRBD1, 5 bases. CDR1 SQVTM and CDR2 ANQGSEA come from the germline V gene. Trimming left V 1 base short and J 0 bases short, with 7 bases between. This CDR3 spans 14 amino acids. The CDR3 here is CSVEVRGSGNTIYF. CDR3 DNA: TGCAGCGTTGAAGTAAGGGGCTCTGGAAACACCATATATTTT.

As regards this clone: The sample carries other DNA sequences with the same CDR3. J is TRBJ2-3 and V is TRBV5-4; 9 bases fit TRBD2. The CDR3 is 15 residues long. CDR1 is SGHNT, CDR2 YYREEE, per germline (reference sequence). After removal of 0 bases from V and 1 base from J, the junction contained 0 bases not matched to a gene. This CDR3 is CASSLGTSGTDTQYF. CDR3 DNA: TGTGCCAGCAGCTTGGGGACTAGCGGCACAGATACGCAGTATTTT.

The J gene is TRBJ1-5, the V gene TRBV5-1, with a weak D call TRBD1 (6 bases). Germline-derived CDR1 and CDR2 are SGHRS and YFSETQ. V lost 10 bases and J 9 bases, leaving 23 bases between the germline ends. The CDR3 runs 14 residues. The CDR3 DNA sequence: TGCGCCTCAAGGAGGGGGGGGGCCCAGGGGCCCCAGCATTTT. It codes for CASRRGGAQGPQHF.

This chain links TRBV6-6 with TRBJ1-4, with D maybe TRBD1 (5 bases). The CDR3 has 14 amino acids. Germline V lookup: CDR1 MNHNY, CDR2 SVGAGI (reference sequence). Trimming took off 2 bases at V and 3 bases at J, with 7 bases between the two ends. In DNA, the CDR3 is TGTGCCAGCAGTTACGGGGGGTCTAATGAAAAACTGTTTTTT. This codes for CASSYGGSNEKLFF.

This clone appeared once. This chain joins TRBV19 and TRBJ1-5; D not certain. There are 14 residues in the CDR3. Per germline, CDR1 LNHDA and CDR2 SQIVND (reference sequence). V shed 7 bases and J shed 6 bases, with 16 bases lying between them. The CDR3 here is CASTPGQIGQPQHF. The CDR3 nucleotides are TGTGCCAGTACCCCCGGCCAGATTGGTCAGCCCCAGCATTTT.

The sample holds one count of this clone. This sequence joins TRBV28 and TRBJ1-5; a weak D match, TRBD1 (5 bases). V shed 5 bases and J shed 1 base, with 15 bases lying between them. CDR1 is MDHEN, CDR2 SYDVKM, per germline. CDR3 size: 16 residues. The CDR3 sequence: CASSPTGKGSNQPQHF. CDR3 in DNA: TGTGCCAGCAGTCCTACAGGTAAAGGGAGCAATCAGCCCCAGCATTTT.

V is TRBV9 and J is TRBJ1-2, with 9 bases aligning to TRBD1. J gave up 4 bases and V 4 bases, and 14 bases lay outside the gene matches. Germline V CDR1 and CDR2: SGDLS, YYNGEE. CDR3 size: 17 residues. The CDR3 DNA reads TGTGCCAGCAGCTTTGGTCCCGGGACAGGGAATTCCTATGGCTACACCTTC. Translated: CASSFGPGTGNSYGYTF.

About this clone itself: Within the sample, other DNA sequences also encode this same CDR3. V is TRBV28 and J is TRBJ2-7, with 9 positions matching TRBD1. The CDR3 consists of 14 residues. Germline assignment: CDR1 MDHEN and CDR2 SYDVKM. Trimming removed 4 bases from V and 4 bases from J; junction bases left unmatched: 5. The CDR3 DNA is TGTGCCAGCAGTTCAGGACAGGGGATATACGAGCAGTACTTC. Amino acids: CASSSGQGIYEQYF.

DNA of the CDR3: TGCGCCAGCAGCATCGACAGGAGCCTCGGGCAGTACTTC. Encoded protein: CASSIDRSLGQYF. This chain links TRBV5-1 with TRBJ2-7; TRBD1 is a possible D gene (6 bases). The germline V gene has CDR1 SGHRS and CDR2 YFSETQ. The CDR3 has 13 amino acids. V was pared by 4 bases and J by 9 bases, with 17 bases between.

The CDR3 bases are TGTGCCAGCAGCCCCCGGACAGAAAACACTGAAGCTTTCTTT. The encoded protein is CASSPRTENTEAFF. The chain employs TRBV9 and TRBJ1-1, with D possibly matching TRBD1 (6 bases). This CDR3 has 14 amino acids. Germline V gene data show CDR1 as SGDLS and CDR2 as YYNGEE. With 4 bases removed from V and 2 bases from J, the gap between germline ends came to 12 bases.

The rearrangement uses TRBV10-3 and TRBJ2-1; 7 nucleotides line up with TRBD1. V trimming: 4 bases; J trimming: 7 bases; junction bases outside the gene matches: 4. The CDR3 spans 13 residues. Germline V gene data show CDR1 as ENHRY and CDR2 as SYGVKD. The CDR3, as DNA: TGTGCCATCAGTGTGACAGGGATGAATGAGCAGTTCTTC. Its translation: CAISVTGMNEQFF.

V gene TRBV6-1 combines with J gene TRBJ2-6, with 10 nucleotides matching TRBD2. The CDR3 sequence is 18 residues long. Germline-derived CDR1 and CDR2 are MNHNS and SASEGT. The trim removed 3 bases at V and 1 base at J, leaving 6 bases unmatched. CDR3 region: CASSDISGRWSGANVLTF. DNA of the CDR3: TGTGCCAGCAGTGACATTAGCGGGAGGTGGTCTGGGGCCAACGTCCTGACTTTC.

The chain is built from TRBV19 and TRBJ2-5; D not resolved. CDR1 is LNHDA and CDR2 is SQIVND in the germline V gene (reference sequence). This CDR3 contains 15 residues. Trimming left V 4 bases short and J 0 bases short, with 12 bases between. CDR3 in DNA: TGTGCCAGTAGTACAATTTGGACGGACCAAGAGACCCAGTACTTC. Translating it yields CASSTIWTDQETQYF.

V is TRBV7-2 and J is TRBJ2-1, with 8 bases lining up with TRBD1. The trim removed 6 bases at V and 3 bases at J, leaving 10 bases unmatched. Germline-derived CDR1 and CDR2 are SGHTA and FQGNSA. The CDR3 runs 16 residues. In DNA form, the CDR3 reads TGTGCCAGCAGAGCCCGCGGGACAGGAATCTACAATGAGCAGTTCTTC. Translated, it gives CASRARGTGIYNEQFF. The entire variable domain, with the rest obtained from reference TRBV7-2 and TRBJ2-1, is as follows: GAGVSQSPSNKVTEKGKDVELRCDPISGHTALYWYRQSLGQGLEFLIYFQGNSAPDKSGLPSDRFSAERTGGSVSTLTIQRTQQEDSAVYLCASRARGTGIYNEQFFGPGTRLTVL.

The chain employs TRBV6-6 and TRBJ2-1; TRBD2 matches at 13 bases. V lost 7 bases to trimming and J lost 6 bases; unmatched junction nucleotides: 6. Germline V CDR1 and CDR2: MNHNY, SVGAGI (reference sequence). CDR3 length: 15 residues. The chain's CDR3 is CASTTGLAGINEQFF. Written as DNA, the CDR3 is TGTGCCAGCACCACGGGACTAGCGGGAATCAATGAGCAGTTCTTC.